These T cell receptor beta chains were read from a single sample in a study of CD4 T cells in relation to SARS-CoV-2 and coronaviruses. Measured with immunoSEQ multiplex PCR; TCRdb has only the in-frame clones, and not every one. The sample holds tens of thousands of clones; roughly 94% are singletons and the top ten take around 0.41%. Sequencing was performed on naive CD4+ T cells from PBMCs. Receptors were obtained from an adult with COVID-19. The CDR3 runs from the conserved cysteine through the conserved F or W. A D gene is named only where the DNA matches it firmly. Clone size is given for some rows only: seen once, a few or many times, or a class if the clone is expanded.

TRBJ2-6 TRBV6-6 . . CASSPRGARSSGANVLTF TGTGCCAGCAGTCCCCGTGGTGCAAGGAGCTCTGGGGCCAACGTCCTGACTTTC
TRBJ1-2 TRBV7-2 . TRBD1 CASSFGQGDYGYTF TGTGCCAGCAGCTTTGGACAGGGGGACTACGGCTACACCTTC
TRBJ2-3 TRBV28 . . CASSFDSTDTQYF TGTGCCAGCAGTTTTGACAGCACAGATACGCAGTATTTT
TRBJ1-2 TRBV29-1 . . CSVERQPFNYGYTF TGCAGCGTTGAAAGGCAGCCCTTTAACTATGGCTACACCTTC
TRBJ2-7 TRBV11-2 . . CASSSTTEQYF TGTGCCAGCAGCTCCACCACCGAGCAGTACTTC
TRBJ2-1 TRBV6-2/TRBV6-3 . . CASRYGLALIPSNEQFF TGTGCCAGCAGGTACGGACTGGCCCTAATTCCTTCCAATGAGCAGTTCTTC
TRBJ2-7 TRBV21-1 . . CASSTPGPLQDSGTSGRAAKYF TGTGCCAGCAGCACGCCGGGGCCTTTACAGGACAGCGGGACTAGCGGGAGGGCCGCTAAGTACTTC
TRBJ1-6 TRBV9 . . CASSGAGSNNSPLHF TGTGCCAGCAGCGGAGCCGGGTCCAATAATTCACCCCTCCACTTT
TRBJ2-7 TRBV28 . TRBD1 CASSLYLRGLGTYEQYF TGTGCCAGCAGTTTATACCTCAGGGGGCTCGGGACCTACGAGCAGTACTTC
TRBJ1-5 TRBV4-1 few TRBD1 CASRPQGGSNQPQHF TGCGCCAGCAGACCCCAGGGGGGAAGCAATCAGCCCCAGCATTTT
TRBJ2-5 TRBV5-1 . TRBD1 CASSRGQEETQYF TGCGCCAGCAGCCGGGGACAGGAAGAGACCCAGTACTTC
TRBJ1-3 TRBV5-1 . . CASSEGHRSGNTIYF TGCGCCAGCAGCGAAGGACACCGCTCTGGAAACACCATATATTTT
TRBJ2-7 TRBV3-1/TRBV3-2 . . CASSQLPAAIYYEQYF TGTGCCAGCAGCCAACTTCCGGCAGCCATTTACTACGAGCAGTACTTC
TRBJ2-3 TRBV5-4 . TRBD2 CASSQQAGGTPPQYF TGTGCCAGCAGCCAGCAAGCGGGAGGAACCCCTCCGCAGTATTTT
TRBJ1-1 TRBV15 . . CATSRGKQVNTEAFF TGTGCCACCAGCAGAGGAAAACAAGTGAACACTGAAGCTTTCTTT
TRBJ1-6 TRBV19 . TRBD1 CASSTTGTGASPLHF TGTGCCAGTAGTACAACCGGGACAGGAGCCTCACCCCTCCACTTT
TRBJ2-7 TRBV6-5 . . CASSYSAQGHYEQYF TGTGCCAGCAGTTACTCAGCTCAGGGGCACTACGAGCAGTACTTC
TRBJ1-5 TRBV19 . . CASSERRRNQPQHF TGTGCCAGTAGTGAGCGGCGGCGCAATCAGCCCCAGCATTTT
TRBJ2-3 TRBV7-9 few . CASSSRGTVGRAEADTQYF TGTGCCAGCAGCTCGCGCGGGACAGTTGGTAGGGCAGAGGCAGATACGCAGTATTTT
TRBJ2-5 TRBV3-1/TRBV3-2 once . CASSQGYSIETQYF TGTGCCAGCAGCCAGGGGTATTCAATCGAGACCCAGTACTTC
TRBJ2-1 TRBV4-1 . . CASSEGPRGVNEQFF TGCGCCAGCAGCGAGGGCCCCCGAGGGGTCAATGAGCAGTTCTTC
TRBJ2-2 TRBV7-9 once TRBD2 CASSLPGLAVNTGELFF TGTGCCAGCAGCTTACCTGGACTAGCAGTGAACACCGGGGAGCTGTTTTTT
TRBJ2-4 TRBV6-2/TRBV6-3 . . CASSYSGQGGRNIQYF TGTGCCAGCAGTTACTCGGGCCAGGGGGGGCGGAACATTCAGTACTTC
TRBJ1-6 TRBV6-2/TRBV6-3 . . CASSLGPPSSPLHF TGTGCCAGCAGCTTGGGACCGCCGAGTTCACCCCTCCACTTT
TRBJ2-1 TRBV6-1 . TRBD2 CASSDGVAGLNEQFF TGTGCCAGCAGTGATGGAGTAGCGGGATTAAATGAGCAGTTCTTC
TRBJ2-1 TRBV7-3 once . CASSRGLRGLDEQFF TGTGCCAGCAGCCGAGGACTCCGCGGTCTGGATGAGCAGTTCTTC
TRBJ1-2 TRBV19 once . CASSTTSSGKGGYTF TGTGCCAGTAGCACCACCTCGTCAGGGAAGGGTGGCTACACCTTC
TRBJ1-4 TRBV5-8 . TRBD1 CASSFWDRSEKLFF TGTGCCAGCAGCTTCTGGGACAGATCCGAAAAACTGTTTTTT
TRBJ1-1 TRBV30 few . CAWSATSNTEAFF TGTGCCTGGAGTGCTACATCTAACACTGAAGCTTTCTTT
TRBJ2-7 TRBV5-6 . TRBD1 CASSMGQGPYEQYF TGTGCCAGCAGCATGGGACAGGGACCCTACGAGCAGTACTTC
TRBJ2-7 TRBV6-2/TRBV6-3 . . CASSRTHEQYF TGTGCCAGCAGTCGAACCCACGAGCAGTACTTC
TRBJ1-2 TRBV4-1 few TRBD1 CASSQVGTGRDYGYTF TGCGCCAGCAGCCAAGTGGGGACAGGCCGGGACTATGGCTACACCTTC
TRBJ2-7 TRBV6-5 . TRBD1 CASRRQGAYEQYF TGTGCCAGCAGGCGCCAGGGGGCCTACGAGCAGTACTTC
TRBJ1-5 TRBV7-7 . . CARFGDNRRLSNQPQHF TGTGCTAGATTCGGGGACAACCGACGACTTAGCAATCAGCCCCAGCATTTT
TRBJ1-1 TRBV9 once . CASSVVTQGTEAFF TGTGCCAGCAGCGTAGTGACCCAGGGCACTGAAGCTTTCTTT
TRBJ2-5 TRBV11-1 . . CASSLERVETQYF TGTGCCAGCAGCTTAGAAAGGGTGGAGACCCAGTACTTC
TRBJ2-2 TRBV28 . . CASSQYPGVTGELFF TGTGCCAGCAGCCAATATCCAGGGGTTACCGGGGAGCTGTTTTTT
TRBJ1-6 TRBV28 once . CASIAWIHQNSPLHF TGTGCCAGCATCGCTTGGATACACCAAAATTCACCCCTCCACTTT
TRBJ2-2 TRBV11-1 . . CASSLEGQSGELFF TGTGCCAGCAGCTTAGAAGGGCAATCCGGGGAGCTGTTTTTT
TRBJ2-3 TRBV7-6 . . CASSLARGPCTDTQYF TGTGCCAGCAGCTTAGCGAGGGGTCCCTGCACAGATACGCAGTATTTT
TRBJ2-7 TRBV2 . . CASRVTGLYYEQYF TGTGCCAGCAGAGTAACAGGGCTCTACTACGAGCAGTACTTC
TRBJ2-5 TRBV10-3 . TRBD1 CAIRDRAQETQYF TGTGCCATCAGGGACAGGGCCCAAGAGACCCAGTACTTC
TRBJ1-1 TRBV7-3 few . CASSPQFLAEAFF TGTGCCAGCAGCCCACAATTTTTAGCTGAAGCTTTCTTT
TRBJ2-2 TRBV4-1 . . CASSRDGSANTGELFF TGCGCCAGCAGCCGGGACGGGAGCGCGAACACCGGGGAGCTGTTTTTT
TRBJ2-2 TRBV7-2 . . CASSPDNPGELFF TGTGCCAGCAGCCCCGACAACCCCGGGGAGCTGTTTTTT
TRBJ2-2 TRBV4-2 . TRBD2 CASSRPGLAGGPVTGELFF TGTGCCAGCAGCCGGCCGGGACTAGCGGGAGGGCCGGTCACCGGGGAGCTGTTTTTT
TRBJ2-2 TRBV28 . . CASSFRGANTGELFF TGTGCCAGCAGTTTTCGGGGCGCGAACACCGGGGAGCTGTTTTTT